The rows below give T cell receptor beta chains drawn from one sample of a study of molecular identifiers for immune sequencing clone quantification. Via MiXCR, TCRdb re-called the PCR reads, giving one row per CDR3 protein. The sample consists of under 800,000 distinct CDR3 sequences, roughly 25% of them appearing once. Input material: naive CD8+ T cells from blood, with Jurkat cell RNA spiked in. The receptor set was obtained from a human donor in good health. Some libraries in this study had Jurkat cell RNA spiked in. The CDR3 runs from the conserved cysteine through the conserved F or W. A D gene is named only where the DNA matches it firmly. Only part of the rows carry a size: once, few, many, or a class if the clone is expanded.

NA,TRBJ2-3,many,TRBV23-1,TGCGCCAGCAGTCAATCGGGAGGGGGTCCCCGTCTAGGCACGCAGTATTTT,CASSQSGGGPRLGTQYF
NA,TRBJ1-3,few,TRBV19,TGTGCCAGTTATGGTCGGGGGCTCTCTGGAAACACCATATATTTT,CASYGRGLSGNTIYF
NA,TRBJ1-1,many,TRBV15,TGTGCCACCAGCAGAGGATTAGGTACTGAAGCTTTCTTT,CATSRGLGTEAFF
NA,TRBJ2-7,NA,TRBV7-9,TGTGCCGGCAGCTTAGCGGGACAGGACTACGAGCAGTACTTC,CAGSLAGQDYEQYF
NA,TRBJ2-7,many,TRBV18,TGTGCCAGCTCACCTCCAGAACCCGGAGGCGAGCAGTACTTC,CASSPPEPGGEQYF
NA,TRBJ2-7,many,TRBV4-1,TGCGCCAGCAGCCAAGAATTTCCACAGGGCCGGATCCACGAGCAGTACTTC,CASSQEFPQGRIHEQYF
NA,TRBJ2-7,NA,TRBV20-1,TGCAGTGCTAGCTCAGCTAGCGAGCCCTACGAGCAGTACTTC,CSASSASEPYEQYF
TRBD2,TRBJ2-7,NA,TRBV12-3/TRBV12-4,TGTGCCAGCAGTTCCCGGTGGGGGGGATACGCGCAGTACTTC,CASSSRWGGYAQYF
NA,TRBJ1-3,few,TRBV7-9,TGTGCCAGCAGCTCCGGGCCCCTGGAGACTGGAAACACCATATATTTT,CASSSGPLETGNTIYF
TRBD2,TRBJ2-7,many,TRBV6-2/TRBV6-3,TGTGCCAGCCTTGAGCGGGGTTCCTACGAGCAGTACTTC,CASLERGSYEQYF